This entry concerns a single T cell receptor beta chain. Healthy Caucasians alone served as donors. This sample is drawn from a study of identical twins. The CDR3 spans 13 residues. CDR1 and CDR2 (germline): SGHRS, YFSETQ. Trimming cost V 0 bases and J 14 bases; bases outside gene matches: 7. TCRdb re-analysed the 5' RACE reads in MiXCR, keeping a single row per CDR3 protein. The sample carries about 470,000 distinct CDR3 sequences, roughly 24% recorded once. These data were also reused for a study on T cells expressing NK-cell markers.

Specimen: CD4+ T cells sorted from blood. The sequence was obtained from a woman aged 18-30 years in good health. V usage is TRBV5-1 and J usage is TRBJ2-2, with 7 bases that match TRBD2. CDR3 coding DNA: TGCGCCAGCAGCTTGGCCGAGGGAGGGATTCTGTTTTTT. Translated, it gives CASSLAEGGILFF.